The 9 T cell receptor beta chains in this list originate from one sample, sequenced in a study of shared clonotypes between healthy human individuals. This table comes from immunoSEQ multiplex PCR, and its TCRdb copy is limited to in-frame clones, with some not included. The table has hundreds of thousands of clones, roughly 98% seen once. CD45RO-negative, CCR7-positively selected cells formed the naive CD8 fraction, excluding terminally differentiated effector memory CD45RA+ cells. Sequenced: naive CD8+ T cells sorted from blood. The receptors were sampled from a young man in good health.

The V and J genes are TRBV4-3 and TRBJ2-7; D might be TRBD1 (7 bases). The germline CDR1 and CDR2 sequences are LGHNA and YSLEER. The CDR3 is made up of 15 amino acids. V was shortened by 0 bases and J by 2 bases, with 11 bases between the two germline ends. DNA for the CDR3: TGCGCCAGCAGCCAAGATTGGAGGGGGCCCTACGAGCAGTACTTC. As protein: CASSQDWRGPYEQYF.

The gene calls are TRBV7-8 and TRBJ2-7; 10 nucleotides match TRBD1. This CDR3 has 14 residues. The germline gives CDR1 SGHVS, CDR2 FQNEAQ. V gave up 1 base and J gave up 5 bases; unmatched junction bases: 2. The DNA of the CDR3 is TGTGCCAGCAGCTTAGGACAGGGGGCGAACGAGCAGTACTTC. Translation gives CASSLGQGANEQYF. The whole variable domain, filled in from reference TRBV7-8 and TRBJ2-7, reads GAGVSQSPRYKVAKRGQDVALRCDPISGHVSLFWYQQALGQGPEFLTYFQNEAQLDKSGLPSDRFFAERPEGSVSTLKIQRTQQEDSAVYLCASSLGQGANEQYFGPGTRLTVT.

V gene TRBV7-9 combines with J gene TRBJ2-5; D perhaps matches TRBD1 (5 bases). The V and J ends lost 0 bases and 5 bases respectively, with 16 bases between them. There are 16 residues in the CDR3. The germline CDR1 and CDR2 sequences are SEHNR and FQNEAQ (reference sequence). The CDR3: CASSLASGLGRETQYF. Here the CDR3 DNA reads TGTGCCAGCAGCTTAGCGTCAGGGTTAGGAAGGGAGACCCAGTACTTC.

This chain uses TRBV29-1 with TRBJ2-3; maybe TRBD1 (6 bases). Germline values: CDR1 SQVTM, CDR2 ANQGSEA. There are 16 residues in the CDR3. Trimming shortened V by 3 bases and J by 3 bases, and 19 bases separated the two germline ends. CDR3: CSVEYPTGAVTDTQYF. The CDR3 DNA reads TGCAGCGTTGAGTATCCGACAGGAGCGGTAACAGATACGCAGTATTTT.

The chain combines TRBV7-6 with TRBJ2-7; 7 positions match TRBD2. V was clipped by 5 bases and J by 1 base; unmatched bases: 11. The CDR3 loop spans 16 amino acids. Germline CDR1 is SGHVS and CDR2 is FNYEAQ. The CDR3 DNA sequence: TGTGCCAGCAGCCCGGCGAGTAAGCGGGGTTCCTACGAGCAGTACTTC. The encoded protein is CASSPASKRGSYEQYF.

The count of this clone is one. The chain couples TRBV27 to TRBJ1-1, with D possibly matching TRBD1 (5 bases). Germline V CDR1 and CDR2: MNHEY, SMNVEV (reference sequence). Trimming pared 2 bases from V and 1 base from J, leaving 11 bases between. CDR3 length equals 15 residues. CDR3 protein: CASSLISGENTEAFF. The CDR3 coding sequence is TGTGCCAGCAGTTTAATTTCGGGGGAGAACACTGAAGCTTTCTTT.

V is TRBV29-1 and J is TRBJ2-2; no reliable D call. This CDR3 comprises 12 residues. Trimming took 8 bases from V and 7 from J, leaving 14 bases between them. CDR1 and CDR2 from the germline V gene are SQVTM and ANQGSEA. CDR3 nucleotides: TGCAGCTTCAAGCCGGCGGTCGGGGAGCTGTTTTTT. It encodes CSFKPAVGELFF.

The V call is TRBV29-1, the J call TRBJ2-1; no definite D call. V was clipped by 6 bases and J by 10 bases, with 25 bases between them. The CDR3 spans 15 residues. Per germline, CDR1 SQVTM and CDR2 ANQGSEA. The CDR3 protein is CSVRTIMAGSREQFF. The DNA of the CDR3 is TGCAGCGTCCGAACGATCATGGCTGGGTCTCGAGAGCAGTTCTTC.

This clone was observed once. The chain joins TRBV27 to TRBJ2-1; TRBD2 agrees at 7 bases. This CDR3 region has 15 residues. Germline CDR1 reads MNHEY; CDR2 reads SMNVEV (reference sequence). Unmatched junction bases numbered 13, after V lost 8 bases and J lost 6 bases. This chain's CDR3 is CASDISAGASNEQFF. The CDR3 DNA follows: TGTGCCAGCGATATCTCGGCGGGAGCGTCCAATGAGCAGTTCTTC.